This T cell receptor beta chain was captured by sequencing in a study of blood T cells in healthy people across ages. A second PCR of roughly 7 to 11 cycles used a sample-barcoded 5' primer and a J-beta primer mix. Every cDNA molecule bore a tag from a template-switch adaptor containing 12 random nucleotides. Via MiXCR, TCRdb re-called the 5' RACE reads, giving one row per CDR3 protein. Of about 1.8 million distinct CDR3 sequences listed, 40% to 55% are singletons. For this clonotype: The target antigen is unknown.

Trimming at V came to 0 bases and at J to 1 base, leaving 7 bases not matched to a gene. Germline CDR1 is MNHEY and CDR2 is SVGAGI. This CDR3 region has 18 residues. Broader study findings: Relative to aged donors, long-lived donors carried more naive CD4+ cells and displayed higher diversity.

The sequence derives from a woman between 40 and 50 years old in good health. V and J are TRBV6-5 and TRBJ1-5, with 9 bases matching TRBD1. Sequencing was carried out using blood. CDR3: CASSYSLSGQGSNQPQHF. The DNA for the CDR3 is TGTGCCAGCAGTTACTCGCTCTCGGGACAGGGCAGCAATCAGCCCCAGCATTTT.